Listed below are T cell receptor beta chains from one sample, sequenced in a study of shared clonotypes between healthy human individuals. The assay was immunoSEQ multiplex PCR, and TCRdb's table has in-frame clones only and misses some. Among more than 550,000 clones listed, less than 95% were seen once. Sequenced: memory CD8+ T cells from PBMCs. The receptor set was obtained from a man younger than 35 in good health. Some clones in this sample may be carry-over from other donors' samples. CDR3s include the opening cysteine and the closing phenylalanine or tryptophan. Each record gives: D gene, J gene, clone size, V gene, CDR3 protein, CDR3 DNA. The D gene is left open where the match is weak. Size tells how often a clone was seen (once, few, many) or the class of an expanded clone, and some rows leave it out.

.	TRBJ2-7	.	TRBV2	CASSGVRQASSYEQYF	TGTGCCAGCAGTGGAGTCCGACAGGCCAGCTCCTACGAGCAGTACTTC
.	TRBJ2-5	.	TRBV5-1	CASSFPLIKDYDQETQYF	TGCGCCAGCAGCTTTCCTCTCATCAAGGACTACGACCAAGAGACCCAGTACTTC
TRBD1	TRBJ1-1	.	TRBV27	CASSLGPGTAVNTEAFF	TGTGCCAGCAGTTTAGGACCTGGGACAGCAGTGAACACTGAAGCTTTCTTT
.	TRBJ2-3	.	TRBV15	CATSRVGTDTQYF	TGTGCCACCAGCAGAGTTGGCACAGATACGCAGTATTTT
TRBD1	TRBJ1-2	.	TRBV11-1	CASSWTGGLDGYTF	TGTGCCAGCAGCTGGACAGGGGGTCTGGATGGCTACACCTTC
TRBD1	TRBJ1-5	.	TRBV27	CASSTRQGGDPRQPQHF	TGTGCCAGCAGTACCCGACAGGGGGGGGACCCACGGCAGCCCCAGCATTTT
.	TRBJ2-2	.	TRBV9	CASTEGSTGELFF	TGTGCCAGCACCGAGGGGAGCACCGGGGAGCTGTTTTTT
TRBD1	TRBJ1-4	few	TRBV30	CAWRRDGTGEKLFF	TGTGCCTGGAGGAGGGACGGGACAGGGGAAAAACTGTTTTTT
.	TRBJ1-4	.	TRBV5-4	CASSQSDGMNNEKLFF	TGTGCCAGCAGCCAATCTGACGGAATGAACAATGAAAAACTGTTTTTT
.	TRBJ2-3	.	TRBV10-3	CAISEQLGNTDTQYF	TGTGCCATCAGTGAGCAGCTGGGTAACACAGATACGCAGTATTTT
.	TRBJ2-7	.	TRBV27	CASSLGPSYEQYF	TGTGCCAGCAGTTTAGGGCCGTCCTACGAGCAGTACTTC
TRBD1	TRBJ1-4	.	TRBV15	CATTGGDEKLFF	TGTGCCACCACAGGGGGCGACGAAAAACTGTTTTTT
.	TRBJ2-1	.	TRBV7-9	CASSLEAVSVYNEQFF	TGTGCCAGCAGCTTGGAAGCGGTTTCGGTCTACAATGAGCAGTTCTTC
.	TRBJ2-7	.	TRBV6-5	CASGRSGTPNYEQYF	TGTGCCAGCGGAAGGTCCGGGACACCCAACTACGAGCAGTACTTC
TRBD1	TRBJ1-1	once	TRBV9	CASSVNVRTGTENTEAFF	TGTGCCAGCAGCGTTAATGTTCGTACGGGGACAGAGAACACTGAAGCTTTCTTT
.	TRBJ1-2	.	TRBV9	CASSVGGAPSRDGYTF	TGTGCCAGCAGCGTAGGGGGGGCGCCGTCAAGGGATGGCTACACCTTC
TRBD1	TRBJ2-7	.	TRBV5-4	CASSHGQAPYEQYF	TGTGCCAGCAGCCACGGACAGGCCCCCTACGAGCAGTACTTC
.	TRBJ2-1	.	TRBV27	CASSWSQGLGNEQFF	TGTGCCAGCAGCTGGAGTCAGGGTTTGGGAAATGAGCAGTTCTTC
.	TRBJ2-1	.	TRBV5-4	CASSPPSGEQFF	TGTGCCAGCAGCCCCCCGAGTGGAGAGCAGTTCTTC
TRBD1	TRBJ1-2	.	TRBV27	CASSPGGGEVYGYTF	TGTGCCAGCAGTCCAGGGGGGGGCGAAGTCTATGGCTACACCTTC
.	TRBJ2-5	.	TRBV29-1	CSVDPGPNRRETQYF	TGCAGCGTTGACCCCGGGCCTAACCGCCGAGAGACCCAGTACTTC
TRBD2	TRBJ2-1	.	TRBV19	CASTTTSGIEQFF	TGTGCCAGTACCACAACTAGCGGGATTGAGCAGTTCTTC
.	TRBJ2-7	once	TRBV5-6	CASAKFQGRSYEQYF	TGTGCCAGCGCCAAGTTTCAGGGGCGATCCTACGAGCAGTACTTC
.	TRBJ2-7	.	TRBV11-3	CASSRAGRGYEQYF	TGTGCCAGCAGCCGCGCGGGAAGGGGCTACGAGCAGTACTTC
TRBD2	TRBJ2-1	.	TRBV7-2	CASRSGLAGVYEQFF	TGTGCCAGCAGATCGGGACTAGCGGGAGTATATGAGCAGTTCTTC
TRBD2	TRBJ2-7	once	TRBV28	CASSLVRGGDEQYF	TGTGCCAGCAGCCTAGTTAGGGGAGGGGACGAGCAGTACTTC
.	TRBJ1-2	once	TRBV11-1	CASKAARGEGYGYTF	TGTGCCAGCAAAGCCGCCCGGGGCGAAGGCTATGGCTACACCTTC
TRBD1	TRBJ2-7	.	TRBV13	CASSLAVRGPGGEQYF	TGTGCCAGCAGCTTAGCAGTAAGGGGGCCTGGAGGCGAGCAGTACTTC
TRBD1	TRBJ1-5	.	TRBV27	CASSSIGGGYNNNQPQHF	TGTGCCAGTAGTTCCATTGGAGGGGGCTACAATAACAATCAGCCCCAGCATTTT